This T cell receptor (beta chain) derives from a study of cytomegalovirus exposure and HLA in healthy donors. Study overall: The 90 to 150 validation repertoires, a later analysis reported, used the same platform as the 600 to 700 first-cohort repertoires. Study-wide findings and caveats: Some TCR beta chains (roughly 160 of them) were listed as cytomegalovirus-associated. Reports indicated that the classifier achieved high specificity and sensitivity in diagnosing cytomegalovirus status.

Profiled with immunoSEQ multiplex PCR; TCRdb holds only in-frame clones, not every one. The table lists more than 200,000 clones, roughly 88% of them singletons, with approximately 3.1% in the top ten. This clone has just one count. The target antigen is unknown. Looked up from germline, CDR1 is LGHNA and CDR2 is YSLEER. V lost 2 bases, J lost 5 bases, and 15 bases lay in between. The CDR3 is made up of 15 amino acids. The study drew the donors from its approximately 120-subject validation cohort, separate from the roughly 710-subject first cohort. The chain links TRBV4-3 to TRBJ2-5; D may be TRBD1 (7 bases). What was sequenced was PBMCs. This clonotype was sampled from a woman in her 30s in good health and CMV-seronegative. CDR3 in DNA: TGCGCCAGCAGCCAAATGGGCGGGACAGCGGAGACCCAGTACTTC. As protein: CASSQMGGTAETQYF.